This entry lists 21 T cell receptor beta chains sequenced from one sample in a study of blood T cell repertoires in COVID-19. Here immunoSEQ multiplex PCR was the method, and the copy in TCRdb shows in-frame clones only, minus some. Seen here are some 150,000 clones, around four fifths observed once, and the top ten hold 4.8%. Sequencing was carried out using peripheral blood. The source of these receptors is a human donor in a cohort sampled during active COVID-19.

Here the CDR3 DNA reads TGTGCCACCAGCAGAGATCGGAGGTCAAATGAGCAGTTCTTC. Translated, it gives CATSRDRRSNEQFF. This chain uses TRBV15 with TRBJ2-1, with D perhaps TRBD2 (5 bases). This CDR3 spans 14 amino acids. In germline, CDR1 is LNHNV, CDR2 YYDKDF (reference sequence). V gave up 0 bases and J gave up 7 bases, with 10 bases separating them.

The chain recombines TRBV27 with TRBJ2-1; 13 nucleotides match TRBD2. Unmatched junction bases numbered 10, after V lost 7 bases and J lost 10 bases. The CDR3 runs 15 residues. Germline V gene data show CDR1 as MNHEY and CDR2 as SMNVEV (reference sequence). The chain's CDR3 is CASKPALAGGQEQFF. DNA for the CDR3: TGTGCCAGCAAACCCGCACTAGCGGGGGGGCAGGAGCAGTTCTTC.

The chain recombines TRBV2 with TRBJ1-6; the D is unclear. V gave up 7 bases and J gave up 8 bases, with 12 bases separating them. Germline lookup yields CDR1 SNHLY and CDR2 FYNNEI. The CDR3 sequence is 13 residues long. The CDR3 loop reads CASNGISYSPLHF. The CDR3 region has the DNA TGTGCCAGCAACGGGATATCTTATTCACCCCTCCACTTT.

J is TRBJ2-3 and V is TRBV29-1, with a tentative D call TRBD2 (5 bases). Germline CDR1 SQVTM, CDR2 ANQGSEA. The CDR3 length is 13 residues. Here the CDR3 DNA reads TGCAGTTGGGCTAGCTCGCGTGCAGATACGCAGTATTTT. Translating it yields CSWASSRADTQYF.

The chain has TRBV29-1 and TRBJ2-7; D gene ambiguous. The CDR3 has 12 amino acids. V was cut by 5 bases and J by 2 bases, with 10 bases left in between. The germline gives CDR1 SQVTM, CDR2 ANQGSEA. CDR3 nucleotide sequence: TGCAGCGTTTACACCGAAACCTACGAGCAGTACTTC. Its protein product is CSVYTETYEQYF.

This clone has just a few counts. The rearrangement links TRBV7-9 to TRBJ2-3; TRBD2 matches 9 bases. This CDR3 contains 15 residues. Germline assignment: CDR1 SEHNR and CDR2 FQNEAQ (reference sequence). Trimming removed 5 bases from V and 3 bases from J; junction bases left unmatched: 6. The CDR3 sequence is CASSPGLASTDTQYF. CDR3 nucleotides: TGTGCCAGCAGCCCGGGACTAGCAAGTACAGATACGCAGTATTTT.

The chain carries TRBV6-5 and TRBJ2-2, with unresolved D. Germline V gene lookup returns CDR1 MNHEY and CDR2 SVGAGI. This CDR3 has 15 residues. The ends were cut back, 2 bases at V and 0 bases at J, with 7 bases in the middle. This chain's CDR3 is CASSYVFTNTGELFF. The DNA of the CDR3 is TGTGCCAGCAGTTACGTTTTCACGAACACCGGGGAGCTGTTTTTT.

This clone was seen only a few times. The chain carries TRBV7-8 and TRBJ1-1, with D maybe TRBD1 (5 bases). The CDR3 covers 17 residues. V lost 7 bases and J lost 1, with 22 bases in between. CDR1 is SGHVS and CDR2 is FQNEAQ in the germline V gene. DNA of the CDR3: TGTGCCAGCATCCCTGGAAGACGCGGGGCGCGGAACACTGAAGCTTTCTTT. Residues: CASIPGRRGARNTEAFF.

The chain recombines TRBV6-6 with TRBJ2-7, with D perhaps matching TRBD1 (5 bases). Germline lookup yields CDR1 MNHNY and CDR2 SVGAGI (reference sequence). The CDR3 is 16 residues long. The V gene lost 0 bases and the J gene lost 1 base, with 13 bases spanning the gap. CDR3 sequence: CASSYSISRESYEQYV. CDR3 DNA: TGTGCCAGCAGTTACTCGATCAGCAGGGAATCCTACGAGCAGTACGTC.

The chain's CDR3 is CASRVSAGDHEQYV. DNA for the CDR3: TGTGCCAGCAGGGTTTCTGCGGGAGATCACGAGCAGTACGTC. The rearrangement links TRBV2 to TRBJ2-7, with TRBD2 matching over 7 bases. Germline V gives CDR1 SNHLY, CDR2 FYNNEI. V was clipped by 6 bases and J by 5 bases; unmatched bases: 10. CDR3 length equals 14 residues.

V usage is TRBV9 and J usage is TRBJ2-1; D is ambiguous. The CDR3 sequence is 17 residues long. In germline, CDR1 is SGDLS, CDR2 YYNGEE. The V gene lost 4 bases and the J gene lost 8 bases, with 25 bases spanning the gap. The CDR3 bases are TGTGCCAGCAGCACGTACCGCGGTCTGGCCCACCTCGATGAGCAGTTCTTC. Translated, it gives CASSTYRGLAHLDEQFF.

This clone was seen a few times. The V call is TRBV21-1, the J call TRBJ2-2; the table's TRBD1 call for D was not verified on the DNA. TRBV21-1 is a recognized pseudogene. This CDR3 spans 15 amino acids. CDR3: CASSKEGQGTGELFF. CDR3 sequence (DNA): TGTGCCAGCAGCAAGGAGGGACAGGGAACCGGGGAGCTGTTTTTT.

The gene calls are TRBV7-8 and TRBJ2-7; a possible D gene is TRBD1 (6 bases). Germline V CDR1 and CDR2: SGHVS, FQNEAQ. The CDR3 is made up of 15 amino acids. The ends were cut back, 0 bases at V and 5 bases at J, with 14 bases in the middle. The CDR3 sequence: CASSLARSRGHEQYF. The CDR3 nucleotides are TGTGCCAGCAGCTTAGCCCGGTCCAGGGGCCACGAGCAGTACTTC.

The chain is built from TRBV7-2 and TRBJ2-1; a possible D gene is TRBD2 (7 bases). Trimming took 7 bases from V and 0 from J, leaving 16 bases between them. The CDR3 is 16 residues long. Germline lookup yields CDR1 SGHTA and CDR2 FQGNSA. The CDR3 DNA follows: TGTGCCAGCACCACGGGGGGCGGGAGCTCCTACAATGAGCAGTTCTTC. Protein: CASTTGGGSSYNEQFF. Complete variable domain (other parts from reference TRBV7-2 and TRBJ2-1): GAGVSQSPSNKVTEKGKDVELRCDPISGHTALYWYRQSLGQGLEFLIYFQGNSAPDKSGLPSDRFSAERTGGSVSTLTIQRTQQEDSAVYLCASTTGGGSSYNEQFFGPGTRLTVL.

The chain recombines TRBV3-1 (or the pseudogene TRBV3-2) with TRBJ2-7; 8 bases map to TRBD1. Germline V gives CDR1 LGHDT, CDR2 YNNKEL (reference sequence). Unmatched junction bases numbered 11, after V lost 3 bases and J lost 7 bases. The CDR3 runs to 15 residues. CDR3 loop: CASSHRTGPLIEQYF. CDR3 bases: TGTGCCAGCAGCCACCGGACAGGGCCTTTAATTGAGCAGTACTTC.

The chain employs TRBV5-4 and TRBJ1-2, with 9 bases fitting TRBD1. Germline CDR1 is SGHNT and CDR2 is YYREEE (reference sequence). V lost 4 bases, J lost 4 bases, and 8 bases stayed unmatched. CDR3 length: 15 amino acids. The CDR3 DNA reads as TGTGCCAGCAGCACGGGGGACAGGGCGCTCTATGGCTACACCTTC. This translates into CASSTGDRALYGYTF. The full variable domain, its missing parts supplied by reference TRBV5-4 and TRBJ1-2, is ETGVTQSPTHLIKTRGQQVTLRCSSQSGHNTVSWYQQALGQGPQFIFQYYREEENGRGNFPPRFSGLQFPNYSSELNVNALELDDSALYLCASSTGDRALYGYTFGSGTRLTVV.

J is TRBJ2-1 and V is TRBV6-6, with 9 bases matching TRBD2. V was clipped by 7 bases and J by 7 bases; unmatched bases: 14. The CDR3 has 16 amino acids. Germline V gene sequence: CDR1 MNHNY, CDR2 SVGAGI (reference sequence). The CDR3 bases are TGTGCCAGCACCCCCCGGGGTAGCGGGAGAGGGAATGAGCAGTTCTTC. Protein: CASTPRGSGRGNEQFF.

The chain has TRBV7-9 and TRBJ2-1; 10 bases are a match to TRBD2. Per germline, CDR1 SEHNR and CDR2 FQNEAQ (reference sequence). The CDR3 consists of 14 residues. V shed 5 bases, J shed 7 bases, and the junction held 5 bases outside the gene matches. CDR3 loop: CASSPSGGANEQFF. DNA for the CDR3: TGTGCCAGCAGCCCGAGCGGGGGGGCTAATGAGCAGTTCTTC.

This chain joins TRBV2 and TRBJ2-2; possibly TRBD1 for D (5 bases). The CDR3 runs to 14 residues. Germline CDR1 is SNHLY and CDR2 is FYNNEI. Deletions cut 5 bases from V and 1 base from J, with 8 bases between. Here the CDR3 reads CASSITGNTGELFF. The CDR3 bases are TGTGCCAGCAGTATCACAGGGAACACCGGGGAGCTGTTTTTT.

This chain uses TRBV7-2 with TRBJ1-2, with 9 bases that match TRBD1. The trim removed 7 bases at V and 4 bases at J, leaving 10 bases unmatched. Germline CDR1 and CDR2: SGHTA and FQGNSA. This CDR3 spans 15 amino acids. CDR3 sequence reads: CASTGTGSRGYGYTF. CDR3 nucleotides: TGTGCCAGCACCGGGACAGGGTCTCGGGGCTATGGCTACACCTTC. The variable domain in full, completed from reference TRBV7-2 and TRBJ1-2, reads GAGVSQSPSNKVTEKGKDVELRCDPISGHTALYWYRQSLGQGLEFLIYFQGNSAPDKSGLPSDRFSAERTGGSVSTLTIQRTQQEDSAVYLCASTGTGSRGYGYTFGSGTRLTVV.

The rearrangement joins TRBV5-4 to TRBJ1-1; D is possibly TRBD1 (6 bases). This CDR3 is 15 amino acids long. Trimming shortened V by 5 bases and J by 1 base, and 15 bases separated the two germline ends. Germline CDR1 SGHNT, CDR2 YYREEE (reference sequence). The CDR3 loop reads CASSPRGGANTEAFF. CDR3 bases: TGTGCCAGCAGTCCTCGCGGGGGGGCGAACACTGAAGCTTTCTTT.